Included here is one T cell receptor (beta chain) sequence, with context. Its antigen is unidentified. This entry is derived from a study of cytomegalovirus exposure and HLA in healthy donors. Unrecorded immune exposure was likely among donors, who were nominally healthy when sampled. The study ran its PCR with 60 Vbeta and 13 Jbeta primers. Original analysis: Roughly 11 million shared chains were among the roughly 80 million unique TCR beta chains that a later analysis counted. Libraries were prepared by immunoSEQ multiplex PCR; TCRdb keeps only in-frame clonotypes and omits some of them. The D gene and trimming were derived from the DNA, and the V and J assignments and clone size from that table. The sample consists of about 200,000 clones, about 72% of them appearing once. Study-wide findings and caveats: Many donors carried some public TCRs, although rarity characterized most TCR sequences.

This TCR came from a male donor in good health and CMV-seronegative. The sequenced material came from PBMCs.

In DNA form, the CDR3 reads TGTGCCAGCAGCTTGGCGGGGCGGGAGGGATACAATGAGCAGTTCTTC. The encoded protein is CASSLAGREGYNEQFF. V usage is TRBV5-4 and J usage is TRBJ2-1; 9 positions agree with TRBD2. Germline loops: CDR1 SGHNT, CDR2 YYREEE (reference sequence). The CDR3 consists of 16 residues. The junction had 5 bases not matched to a gene; V was cut back by 0 bases and J by 4 bases.